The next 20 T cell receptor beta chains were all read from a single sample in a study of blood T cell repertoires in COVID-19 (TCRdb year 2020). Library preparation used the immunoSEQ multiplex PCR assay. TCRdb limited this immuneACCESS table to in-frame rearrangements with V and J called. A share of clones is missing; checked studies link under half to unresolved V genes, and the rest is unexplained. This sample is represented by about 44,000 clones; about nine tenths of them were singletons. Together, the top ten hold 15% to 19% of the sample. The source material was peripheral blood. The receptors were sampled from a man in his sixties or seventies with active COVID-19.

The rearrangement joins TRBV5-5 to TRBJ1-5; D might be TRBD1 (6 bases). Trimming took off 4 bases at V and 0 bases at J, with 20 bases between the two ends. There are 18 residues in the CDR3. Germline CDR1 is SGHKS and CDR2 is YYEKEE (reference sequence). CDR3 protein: CASSPGTSGQFSNQPQHF. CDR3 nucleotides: TGTGCCAGCAGCCCTGGGACATCCGGACAGTTTAGCAATCAGCCCCAGCATTTT. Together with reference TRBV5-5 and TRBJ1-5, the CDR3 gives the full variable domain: DAGVTQSPTHLIKTRGQQVTLRCSPISGHKSVSWYQQVLGQGPQFIFQYYEKEERGRGNFPDRFSARQFPNYSSELNVNALLLGDSALYLCASSPGTSGQFSNQPQHFGDGTRLSIL.

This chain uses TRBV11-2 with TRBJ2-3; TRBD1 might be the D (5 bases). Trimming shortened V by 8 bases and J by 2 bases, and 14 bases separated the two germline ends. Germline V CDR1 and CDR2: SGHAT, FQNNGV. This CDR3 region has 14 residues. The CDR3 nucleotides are TGTGCCAGCTCCCCTCTCAGGGCCACAGATACGCAGTATTTT. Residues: CASSPLRATDTQYF.

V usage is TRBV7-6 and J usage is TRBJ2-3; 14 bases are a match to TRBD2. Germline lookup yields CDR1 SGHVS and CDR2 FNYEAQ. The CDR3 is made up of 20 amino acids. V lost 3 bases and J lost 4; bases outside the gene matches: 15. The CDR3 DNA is TGTGCCAGCAGCTTTGGACTAGCGGGGGGCACAACCCAAACACCAGATACGCAGTATTTT. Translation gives CASSFGLAGGTTQTPDTQYF.

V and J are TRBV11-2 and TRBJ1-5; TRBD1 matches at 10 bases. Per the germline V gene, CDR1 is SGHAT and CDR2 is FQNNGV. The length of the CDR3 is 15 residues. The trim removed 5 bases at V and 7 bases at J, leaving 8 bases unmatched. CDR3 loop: CASSGRGTGVQPQHF. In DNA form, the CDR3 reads TGTGCCAGCAGCGGAAGAGGGACAGGGGTACAGCCCCAGCATTTT. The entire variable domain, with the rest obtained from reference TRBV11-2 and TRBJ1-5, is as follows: EAGVAQSPRYKIIEKRQSVAFWCNPISGHATLYWYQQILGQGPKLLIQFQNNGVVDDSQLPKDRFSAERLKGVDSTLKIQPAKLEDSAVYLCASSGRGTGVQPQHFGDGTRLSIL.

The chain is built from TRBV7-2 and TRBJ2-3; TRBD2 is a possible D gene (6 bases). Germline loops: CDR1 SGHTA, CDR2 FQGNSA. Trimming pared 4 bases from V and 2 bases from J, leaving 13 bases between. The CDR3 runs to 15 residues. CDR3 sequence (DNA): TGTGCCAGCAGCTCCGGGACTCCAAACACAGATACGCAGTATTTT. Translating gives CASSSGTPNTDTQYF.

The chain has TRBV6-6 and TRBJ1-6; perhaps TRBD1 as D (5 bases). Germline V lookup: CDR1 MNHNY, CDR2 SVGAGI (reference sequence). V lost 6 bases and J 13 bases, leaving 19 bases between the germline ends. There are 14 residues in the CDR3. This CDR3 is CASRTGTGGSPLHF. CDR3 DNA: TGTGCCAGCAGGACCGGGACCGGGGGGTCCCCCCTCCACTTT.

CDR3 residues: CASSSHPQETQYF. DNA of the CDR3: TGTGCCAGCAGCTCCCATCCCCAAGAGACCCAGTACTTC. The chain joins TRBV7-3 to TRBJ2-5; D uncertain. There are 13 residues in the CDR3. Trimming stripped 4 bases from V and 1 base from J, with 7 bases between. In germline, CDR1 is SGHTA, CDR2 FQGTGA.

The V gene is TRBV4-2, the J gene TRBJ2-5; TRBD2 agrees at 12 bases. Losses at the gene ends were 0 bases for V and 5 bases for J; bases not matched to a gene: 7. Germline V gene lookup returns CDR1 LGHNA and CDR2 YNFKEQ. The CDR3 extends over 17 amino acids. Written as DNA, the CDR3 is TGTGCCAGCAGCCAAGACTTGACTAGCGGGGGTTATGAGACCCAGTACTTC. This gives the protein CASSQDLTSGGYETQYF.

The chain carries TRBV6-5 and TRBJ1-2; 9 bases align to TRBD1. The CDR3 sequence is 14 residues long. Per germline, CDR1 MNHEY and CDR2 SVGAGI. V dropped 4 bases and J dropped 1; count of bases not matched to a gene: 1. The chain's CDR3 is CASSSDRGNYGYTF. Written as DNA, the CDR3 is TGTGCCAGCAGTTCGGACAGGGGTAACTATGGCTACACCTTC.

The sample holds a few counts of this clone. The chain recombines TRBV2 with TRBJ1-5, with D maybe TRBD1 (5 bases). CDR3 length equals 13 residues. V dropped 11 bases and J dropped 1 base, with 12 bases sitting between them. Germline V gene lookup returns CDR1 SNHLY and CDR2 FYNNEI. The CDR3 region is CAGAIGSNQPQHF. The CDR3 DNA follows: TGTGCCGGGGCCATCGGAAGCAATCAGCCCCAGCATTTT. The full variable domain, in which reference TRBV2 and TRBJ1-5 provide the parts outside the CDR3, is EPEVTQTPSHQVTQMGQEVILRCVPISNHLYFYWYRQILGQKVEFLVSFYNNEISEKSEIFDDQFSVERPDGSNFTLKIRSTKLEDSAMYFCAGAIGSNQPQHFGDGTRLSIL.

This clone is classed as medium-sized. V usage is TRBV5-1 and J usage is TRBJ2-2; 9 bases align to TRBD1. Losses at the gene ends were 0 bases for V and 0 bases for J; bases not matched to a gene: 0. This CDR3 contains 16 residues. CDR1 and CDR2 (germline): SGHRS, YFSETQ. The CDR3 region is CASSLGQGANTGELFF. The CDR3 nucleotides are TGCGCCAGCAGCTTGGGACAGGGGGCGAACACCGGGGAGCTGTTTTTT. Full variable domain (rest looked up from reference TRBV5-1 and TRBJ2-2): KAGVTQTPRYLIKTRGQQVTLSCSPISGHRSVSWYQQTPGQGLQFLFEYFSETQRNKGNFPGRFSGRQFSNSRSEMNVSTLELGDSALYLCASSLGQGANTGELFFGEGSRLTVL.

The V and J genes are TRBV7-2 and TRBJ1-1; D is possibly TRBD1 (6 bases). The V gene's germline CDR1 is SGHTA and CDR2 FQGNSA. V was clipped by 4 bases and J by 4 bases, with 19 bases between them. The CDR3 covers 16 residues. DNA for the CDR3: TGTGCCAGCAGCTCCGGGGGGGCGAGGACTAGCACTGAAGCTTTCTTT. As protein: CASSSGGARTSTEAFF. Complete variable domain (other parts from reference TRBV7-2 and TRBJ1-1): GAGVSQSPSNKVTEKGKDVELRCDPISGHTALYWYRQSLGQGLEFLIYFQGNSAPDKSGLPSDRFSAERTGGSVSTLTIQRTQQEDSAVYLCASSSGGARTSTEAFFGQGTRLTVV.

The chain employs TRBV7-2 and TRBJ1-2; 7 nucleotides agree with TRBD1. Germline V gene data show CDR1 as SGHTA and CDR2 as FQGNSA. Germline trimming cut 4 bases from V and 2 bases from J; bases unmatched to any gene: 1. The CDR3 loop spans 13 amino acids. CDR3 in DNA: TGTGCCAGCAGCTGGACAGGAAACTATGGCTACACCTTC. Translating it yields CASSWTGNYGYTF.

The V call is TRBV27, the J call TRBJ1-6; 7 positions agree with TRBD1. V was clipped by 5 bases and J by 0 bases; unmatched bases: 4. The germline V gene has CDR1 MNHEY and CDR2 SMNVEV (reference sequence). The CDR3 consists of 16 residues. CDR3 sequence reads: CASSTRGSSYNSPLHF. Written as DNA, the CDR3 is TGTGCCAGCAGTACCAGGGGGAGCTCCTATAATTCACCCCTCCACTTT.

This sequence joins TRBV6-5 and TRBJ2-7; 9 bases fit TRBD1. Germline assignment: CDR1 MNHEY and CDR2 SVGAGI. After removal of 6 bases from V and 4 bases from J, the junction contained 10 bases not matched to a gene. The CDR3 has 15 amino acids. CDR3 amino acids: CASSPQGTGPYEQYF. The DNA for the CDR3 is TGTGCCAGCAGCCCCCAGGGGACAGGGCCATACGAGCAGTACTTC.

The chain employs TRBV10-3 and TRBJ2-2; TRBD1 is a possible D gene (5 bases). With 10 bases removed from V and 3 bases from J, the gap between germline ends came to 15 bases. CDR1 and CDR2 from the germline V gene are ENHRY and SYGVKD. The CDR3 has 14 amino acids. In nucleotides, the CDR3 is TGTGCCACCCGACAGTCAGGCGACACCGGGGAGCTGTTTTTT. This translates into CATRQSGDTGELFF.

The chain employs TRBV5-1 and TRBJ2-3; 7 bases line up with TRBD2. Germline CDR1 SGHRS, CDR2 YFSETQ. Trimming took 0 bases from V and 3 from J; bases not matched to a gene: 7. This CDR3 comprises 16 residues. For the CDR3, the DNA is TGCGCCAGCAGCTTGGCCGGGAGGTTAGAAACAGATACGCAGTATTTT. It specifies CASSLAGRLETDTQYF.

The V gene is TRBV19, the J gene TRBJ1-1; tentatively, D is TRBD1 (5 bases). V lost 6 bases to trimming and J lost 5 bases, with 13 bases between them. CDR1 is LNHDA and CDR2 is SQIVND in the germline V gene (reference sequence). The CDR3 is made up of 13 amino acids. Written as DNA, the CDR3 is TGTGCCAGTAGCCAGGGAACTCGAACTGAAGCTTTCTTT. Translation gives CASSQGTRTEAFF.

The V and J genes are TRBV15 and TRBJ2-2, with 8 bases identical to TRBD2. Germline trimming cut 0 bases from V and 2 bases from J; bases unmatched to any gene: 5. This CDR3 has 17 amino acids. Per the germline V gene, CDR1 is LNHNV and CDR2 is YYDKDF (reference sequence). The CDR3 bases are TGTGCCACCAGCAGAGATTTCGGGGGGGCCAACACCGGGGAGCTGTTTTTT. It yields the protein CATSRDFGGANTGELFF.

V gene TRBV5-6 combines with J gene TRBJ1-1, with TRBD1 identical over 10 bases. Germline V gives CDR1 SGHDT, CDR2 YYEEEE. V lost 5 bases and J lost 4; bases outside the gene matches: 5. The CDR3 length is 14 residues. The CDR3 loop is CASSRGQGVTEAFF. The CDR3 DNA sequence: TGTGCCAGCAGTCGAGGACAGGGGGTCACTGAAGCTTTCTTT.